This is a list of T cell receptor beta chains from one sample in a study of cytomegalovirus exposure and HLA in healthy donors. Profiled with immunoSEQ multiplex PCR; TCRdb holds only in-frame clones, not every one. The data contain 150,000 to 200,000 clones, more than 75% of them seen just once; the ten biggest clones take up roughly 0.23%. What was sequenced was PBMCs. These receptors came from a girl in the first two years of life in good health and CMV-seronegative. CDR3s include the opening cysteine and the closing phenylalanine or tryptophan. Each record gives: V gene, J gene, clone size, D gene, CDR3 protein, CDR3 DNA. The D gene is left open where the match is weak. Only part of the rows carry a size: once, few, many, or a class if the clone is expanded.

TRBV27	TRBJ2-7	NA	TRBD2	CASSFSGPSYEQYF	TGTGCCAGCAGTTTTAGCGGGCCCTCCTACGAGCAGTACTTC
TRBV5-1	TRBJ2-5	NA	TRBD2	CASSLDAGGVKTQYF	TGCGCCAGCAGCTTGGACGCGGGGGGGGTAAAGACCCAGTACTTC
TRBV29-1	TRBJ2-3	NA	NA	CSVLGILTDTQYF	TGCAGCGTACTAGGGATTCTCACAGATACGCAGTATTTT
TRBV11-2	TRBJ2-7	NA	NA	CASSLAATLFEQYF	TGTGCCAGCAGCTTAGCCGCTACCCTCTTCGAGCAGTACTTC
TRBV11-2	TRBJ2-3	NA	TRBD2	CASSLGLASNTQYF	TGTGCCAGCAGCTTGGGACTAGCGAGTAATACGCAGTATTTT
TRBV6-1	TRBJ2-7	NA	TRBD1	CASSEAKGQGLSYEQYF	TGTGCCAGCAGTGAAGCGAAAGGACAGGGCCTCTCCTACGAGCAGTACTTC
TRBV7-3	TRBJ2-7	once	TRBD2	CASSPESGSDEQYF	TGTGCCAGCAGCCCAGAGAGCGGGAGTGACGAGCAGTACTTC
TRBV4-3	TRBJ2-7	NA	NA	CASSQGVDPTGSRYEQYF	TGCGCCAGCAGCCAAGGCGTAGATCCGACAGGCTCCCGCTACGAGCAGTACTTC
TRBV30	TRBJ2-7	NA	NA	CAWSSQVSYEQYF	TGTGCCTGGAGCTCACAGGTCTCCTACGAGCAGTACTTC
TRBV6-5	TRBJ2-2	NA	NA	CASSEASQGGLFF	TGTGCCAGCAGTGAAGCGAGTCAGGGGGGGCTGTTTTTT
TRBV6-1	TRBJ1-5	once	NA	CASSEGTAGNQPQHF	TGTGCCAGCAGTGAAGGAACAGCGGGTAATCAGCCCCAGCATTTT
TRBV4-1	TRBJ1-2	NA	TRBD1	CASSQTGQGLSYYGYTF	TGCGCCAGCAGCCAAACGGGACAGGGGTTGTCCTACTATGGCTACACCTTC
TRBV25-1	TRBJ1-1	NA	TRBD1	CASSVGQEGRRAFF	TGTGCCAGCAGTGTGGGACAGGAAGGGCGGAGAGCTTTCTTT
TRBV30	TRBJ2-1	NA	NA	CAWRKWGSLSYNEQFF	TGTGCCTGGAGAAAATGGGGCAGCCTCTCCTACAATGAGCAGTTCTTC
TRBV7-9	TRBJ1-4	once	NA	CASRTTWGRDEKLFF	TGTGCCAGCAGAACAACGTGGGGGCGGGATGAAAAACTGTTTTTT
TRBV19	TRBJ2-7	NA	NA	CASSLGSSYEQYF	TGTGCCAGTAGTCTTGGGAGCTCCTACGAGCAGTACTTC
TRBV7-9	TRBJ2-7	NA	NA	CSSSFGSLGYEQYF	TGTTCCAGCAGCTTTGGGAGCCTGGGGTACGAGCAGTACTTC
TRBV9	TRBJ2-3	NA	NA	CASSVGLGAWDTQYF	TGTGCCAGCAGCGTAGGTCTGGGGGCCTGGGATACGCAGTATTTT
TRBV25-1	TRBJ2-1	NA	NA	CASSPPASGGEQFF	TGTGCCAGCAGCCCCCCGGCAAGCGGAGGTGAGCAGTTCTTC
TRBV5-4	TRBJ1-3	NA	TRBD1	CAIKPQGGNTIYF	TGTGCCATCAAACCCCAGGGGGGTAACACCATATATTTT
TRBV6-5	TRBJ2-5	NA	NA	CASSYSAGETQYF	TGTGCCAGCAGTTACTCGGCAGGAGAGACCCAGTACTTC
TRBV2	TRBJ2-1	NA	TRBD2	CASSGLSGGGVDEQFF	TGTGCCAGCAGTGGCCTTAGCGGGGGGGGCGTGGATGAGCAGTTCTTC
TRBV9	TRBJ1-6	NA	TRBD1	CASSPRDRSSSPLHF	TGTGCCAGCAGCCCACGGGACAGATCGAGTTCACCCCTCCACTTT
TRBV5-4	TRBJ2-7	NA	NA	CASSPLSSNEQYF	TGTGCCAGCAGCCCCCTGAGCTCCAACGAGCAGTACTTC
TRBV4-1	TRBJ1-2	NA	NA	CASSPRVRKGYDEYGYTF	TGCGCCAGCAGCCCCAGGGTAAGGAAGGGTTATGATGAATATGGCTACACCTTC
TRBV19	TRBJ1-3	NA	NA	CASSIVNSGNTIYF	TGTGCCAGTAGTATTGTCAACTCTGGAAACACCATATATTTT
TRBV5-1	TRBJ1-1	NA	TRBD1	CASSLDDRAAFF	TGCGCCAGCAGCTTGGACGACAGGGCAGCTTTCTTT
TRBV4-3	TRBJ2-2	NA	NA	CASSQDPGEVAGELFF	TGCGCCAGCAGCCAAGATCCAGGGGAAGTGGCCGGGGAGCTGTTTTTT
TRBV19	TRBJ2-1	NA	NA	CASSRQAPVYNEQFF	TGTGCCAGTAGCAGACAGGCGCCGGTCTACAATGAGCAGTTCTTC
TRBV7-8	TRBJ2-1	NA	NA	CASSLVFSGVNEQFF	TGTGCCAGCAGCTTAGTTTTCTCGGGAGTAAATGAGCAGTTCTTC
TRBV18	TRBJ2-2	NA	NA	CASSRQANTGELFF	TGTGCCAGCTCCCGACAGGCGAACACCGGGGAGCTGTTTTTT
TRBV7-9	TRBJ2-1	NA	NA	CASSHRDKYNEQFF	TGTGCCAGCAGCCACCGGGACAAGTACAATGAGCAGTTCTTC
TRBV5-1	TRBJ2-1	NA	TRBD2	CASSLVGTSGANEQFF	TGCGCCAGCAGCTTGGTGGGGACTAGCGGGGCCAATGAGCAGTTCTTC
TRBV29-1	TRBJ1-1	NA	NA	CSVESGLNTEAFF	TGCAGCGTTGAGTCAGGGCTGAACACTGAAGCTTTCTTT
TRBV4-1	TRBJ2-3	NA	TRBD1	CASSPTGSGTDTQYF	TGCGCCAGCAGCCCGACAGGGTCTGGCACAGATACGCAGTATTTT
TRBV6-6	TRBJ2-7	NA	NA	CASSPYGLLYEQYF	TGTGCCAGCAGTCCTTACGGACTACTCTACGAGCAGTACTTC
TRBV6-1	TRBJ2-5	few	NA	CASSQGLQETQYF	TGTGCCAGCAGCCAGGGACTCCAAGAGACCCAGTACTTC
TRBV5-1	TRBJ2-5	NA	TRBD1	CASSQSGQGLLETQYF	TGCGCCAGCAGCCAATCGGGACAGGGTCTCTTAGAGACCCAGTACTTC
TRBV6-5	TRBJ2-7	few	NA	CASSYSQGTYEQYF	TGTGCCAGCAGTTATTCACAGGGTACCTACGAGCAGTACTTC
TRBV27	TRBJ2-5	once	TRBD1	CASFEDRVQETQYF	TGTGCCAGCTTCGAGGACAGGGTACAAGAGACCCAGTACTTC
TRBV7-9	TRBJ1-1	NA	NA	CSSSSEGTEAFF	TGTTCCAGCAGCTCTGAGGGTACTGAAGCTTTCTTT
TRBV18	TRBJ1-1	NA	NA	CASSPIQGWIRGSFF	TGTGCCAGCTCACCAATTCAGGGGTGGATCCGGGGTTCTTTCTTT
TRBV6-5	TRBJ2-7	NA	NA	CASSYWARSEQYF	TGTGCCAGCAGTTACTGGGCGAGATCCGAGCAGTACTTC
TRBV27	TRBJ1-4	NA	TRBD1	CASSWDRGREKLFF	TGTGCCAGCAGTTGGGACAGGGGGCGCGAAAAACTGTTTTTT
TRBV4-1	TRBJ2-1	NA	NA	CASSQDRGGSSYNEQFF	TGCGCCAGCAGCCAAGATAGGGGGGGTAGCTCCTACAATGAGCAGTTCTTC
TRBV10-3	TRBJ1-5	NA	NA	CASGREDSNQPQHF	TGTGCCAGCGGGAGGGAAGATAGCAATCAGCCCCAGCATTTT
TRBV6-1	TRBJ2-1	NA	TRBD2	CASQREAYNEQFF	TGTGCCAGTCAGCGGGAGGCCTACAATGAGCAGTTCTTC
TRBV11-2	TRBJ1-2	NA	NA	CASSSLGGYTF	TGTGCCAGCAGCTCGCTCGGGGGCTACACCTTC
TRBV6-6	TRBJ2-7	NA	TRBD2	CASSYSSGRTHEQYF	TGTGCCAGCAGTTACTCTAGCGGGAGGACCCACGAGCAGTACTTC